One sample yielded the 21 T cell receptor beta chains listed below, sequenced in a study of molecular identifiers for immune sequencing clone quantification. TCRdb reprocessed the PCR reads with MiXCR, giving one entry per CDR3 protein. Among 550,000 to 750,000 distinct CDR3 sequences listed, nearly 20% were seen once. Source material: naive CD8+ T cells from blood, with Jurkat cell RNA spiked in. Subset described: FACS-sorted CD8+CD4-CCR7+CD45RA+ naive T cells. All receptors come from a human donor in good health. Some libraries in this study had Jurkat cell RNA spiked in.

As concerns this clonotype: A much bigger clone sits one base away, suggesting this may be a read error. This chain links TRBV4-3 with TRBJ2-6; perhaps TRBD1 as D (5 bases). Per germline, CDR1 LGHNA and CDR2 YSLEER. The CDR3 is made up of 15 amino acids. CDR3 sequence: CASSQAVSGASVLTF. The DNA of the CDR3 is TGCGCCAGCAGCCAAGCGGTCTCTGGGGCCAGCGTCCTGACTTTC.

This clonotype was seen at least ten times. The chain uses TRBV5-5 and TRBJ2-3; TRBD1 matches 12 bases. CDR1 and CDR2 from the germline V gene are SGHKS and YYEKEE (reference sequence). Trimming took 0 bases from V and 3 from J; bases not matched to a gene: 5. CDR3 size: 17 residues. DNA for the CDR3: TGTGCCAGCAGCTTGGAGGGGACAGGGGGCTTTACAGATACGCAGTATTTT. Translated: CASSLEGTGGFTDTQYF.

This clonotype was observed at least ten times. The chain couples TRBV7-3 to TRBJ2-3; the D is unclear. Germline CDR1 SGHTA, CDR2 FQGTGA. CDR3 size: 15 residues. The V end was cut by 5 bases, the J end by 3 bases, with 15 bases between. In DNA, the CDR3 is TGTGCCAGCAGCCCGGACCTACGAGGAACAGATACGCAGTATTTT. As protein: CASSPDLRGTDTQYF.

This clonotype has at least ten counts. The genes are TRBV4-2 and TRBJ2-1, with 9 bases matching TRBD2. V was clipped by 4 bases and J by 9 bases; unmatched bases: 10. The CDR3 sequence is 15 residues long. The V gene's germline CDR1 is LGHNA and CDR2 YNFKEQ. The CDR3 here is CASSLRTSGFAEQFF. The CDR3 nucleotides are TGTGCCAGCAGCCTCAGAACTAGCGGGTTCGCTGAGCAGTTCTTC.

There are many counts of this clonotype. The genes are TRBV4-3 and TRBJ2-7, with unresolved D. This CDR3 is built from 16 residues. The germline V and J ends were trimmed by 0 bases and 2 bases, with 14 bases remaining between them. The V gene's germline CDR1 is LGHNA and CDR2 YSLEER. Written as DNA, the CDR3 is TGCGCCAGCAGCCAAGAAATAGCAGTTCTAACCTACGAGCAGTACTTC. This gives the protein CASSQEIAVLTYEQYF.

The V gene is TRBV10-1, the J gene TRBJ2-5; D unresolved. Trimming took 5 bases from V and 5 from J, leaving 18 bases between them. CDR3 length equals 15 residues. Germline V gene sequence: CDR1 WNHNN, CDR2 SYGVQD (reference sequence). The CDR3 protein is CASSKGPRSRETQYF. The CDR3 coding sequence is TGCGCCAGCAGTAAGGGTCCCCGGTCGAGGGAGACCCAGTACTTC.

This clonotype was counted ten times or more. This chain joins TRBV6-1 and TRBJ1-1; 8 nucleotides align to TRBD1. Germline V gives CDR1 MNHNS, CDR2 SASEGT. CDR3 length: 14 amino acids. Trimming removed 2 bases from V and 11 bases from J; junction bases left unmatched: 10. CDR3 nucleotide sequence: TGTGCCAGCAGTGAATGGAGGACAGGGTTTGGGGCTTTCTTT. Amino acids: CASSEWRTGFGAFF.

Ten or more counts support this clonotype. This chain links TRBV7-9 with TRBJ2-5; D remains ambiguous. Germline V gene sequence: CDR1 SEHNR, CDR2 FQNEAQ (reference sequence). The CDR3 covers 14 residues. V lost 7 bases and J 3 bases, leaving 15 bases between the germline ends. The CDR3 sequence: CASTKYQAEETQYF. The CDR3, as DNA: TGTGCCAGCACCAAATACCAGGCCGAAGAGACCCAGTACTTC.

This clonotype was recorded many times. V and J are TRBV28 and TRBJ1-3, with a possible D match to TRBD1 (6 bases). Germline values: CDR1 MDHEN, CDR2 SYDVKM. V lost 8 bases and J lost 0, with 17 bases in between. This CDR3 has 16 residues. CDR3: CASSHLDRASGNTIYF. The CDR3 DNA reads TGTGCCAGCTCCCACCTGGACAGAGCCTCTGGAAACACCATATATTTT.

As regards this clonotype: A much more abundant neighbour one base away suggests this may be a read error. The genes are TRBV6-5 and TRBJ2-7; 7 positions agree with TRBD2. Germline values: CDR1 MNHEY, CDR2 SVGAGI. This CDR3 spans 15 amino acids. CDR3 loop: CASSYSRGSSHEQYF. The DNA of the CDR3 is TGTGCCAGCAGTTACTCTCGCGGGAGCTCCCACGAGCAGTACTTC.

This clonotype has just a few counts. The chain combines TRBV7-9 with TRBJ1-2; D gene ambiguous. The CDR3 runs 18 residues. Trimming removed 5 bases from V and 4 bases from J, with 26 bases in between. The germline V gene encodes CDR1 SEHNR and CDR2 FQNEAQ (reference sequence). The CDR3 protein is CASSPEYSENPTGYGYTF. Here the CDR3 DNA reads TGTGCCAGCAGCCCAGAGTACAGTGAGAACCCTACTGGCTATGGCTACACCTTC.

Only a few counts were recorded for this clonotype. The genes are TRBV12-3 or TRBV12-4 and TRBJ2-1, with D unresolved. The CDR3 contains 17 residues. The V end was cut by 6 bases, the J end by 9 bases, with 27 bases between. CDR3 sequence reads: CASSPKPVERAKGEQFF. CDR3 coding DNA: TGTGCCAGCAGCCCCAAGCCGGTTGAGAGAGCTAAAGGTGAGCAGTTCTTC.

This clonotype was seen repeatedly, ten times or more. The CDR3 DNA follows: TGTGCCAGCAGCTTGGGGTTAGGGGCGAACTATGGCTACACCTTC. Protein: CASSLGLGANYGYTF. This chain uses TRBV7-2 with TRBJ1-2, with D possibly being TRBD1 (5 bases). The CDR3 totals 15 residues. Germline V lookup: CDR1 SGHTA, CDR2 FQGNSA. V shed 3 bases and J shed 2 bases, with 13 bases lying between them.

The genes are TRBV4-3 and TRBJ2-3; TRBD2 agrees at 7 bases. This CDR3 spans 15 amino acids. From germline, CDR1 is LGHNA and CDR2 YSLEER. After removal of 1 base from V and 6 bases from J, the junction contained 7 bases not matched to a gene. This CDR3 reads CASSQGRTSVDTQYF. The DNA of the CDR3 is TGCGCCAGCAGCCAAGGGCGGACTAGTGTGGATACGCAGTATTTT.

This clonotype was observed many times. This chain links TRBV19 with TRBJ2-7; the match to TRBD1 covers 8 bases. The CDR3 totals 15 residues. The ends lost 6 bases at V and 5 bases at J; junction bases unmatched: 12. The germline V gene encodes CDR1 LNHDA and CDR2 SQIVND (reference sequence). The CDR3 is CASSPGQGSLDEQYF. CDR3 in DNA: TGTGCCAGTAGCCCCGGACAGGGATCTTTGGACGAGCAGTACTTC. Supplemented by reference TRBV19 and TRBJ2-7, the full variable domain reads DGGITQSPKYLFRKEGQNVTLSCEQNLNHDAMYWYRQDPGQGLRLIYYSQIVNDFQKGDIAEGYSVSREKKESFPLTVTSAQKNPTAFYLCASSPGQGSLDEQYFGPGTRLTVT.

Worth noting for this clonotype: A clone one base away is much larger, so this may be a read error. The chain couples TRBV19 to TRBJ1-4; D is unclear. This CDR3 is 16 amino acids long. Germline V gene lookup returns CDR1 LNHDA and CDR2 SQIVND (reference sequence). V was pared by 4 bases and J by 6 bases, with 18 bases between. CDR3 sequence reads: CASSTRTGSEDEKLFF. CDR3 sequence (DNA): TGTGCCAGTAGTACACGAACCGGGTCAGAGGATGAAAAACTGTTTTTT.

This clonotype was seen ten or more times. This chain connects TRBV5-6 to TRBJ2-1, with 7 bases identical to TRBD2. J was trimmed by 3 bases and V by 7 bases; bases with no gene match: 7. Germline V gene sequence: CDR1 SGHDT, CDR2 YYEEEE. The CDR3 extends over 14 amino acids. This chain's CDR3 is CASSGLPNYNEQFF. The CDR3 DNA is TGTGCCAGCTCGGGACTACCGAACTACAATGAGCAGTTCTTC.

Worth noting for this clonotype: A much larger clone is a single base away; this may be a read error. The V gene is TRBV20-1, the J gene TRBJ2-7, with 8 positions matching TRBD2. The V gene's germline CDR1 is DFQATT and CDR2 SNEGSKA (reference sequence). This CDR3 region has 16 residues. CDR3 amino acids: CSARDIRGSGVYERYF. Written as DNA, the CDR3 is TGCAGTGCTAGAGACATCCGGGGTAGCGGGGTATACGAGCGGTACTTC.

This clonotype was observed at least ten times. The rearrangement joins TRBV6-2 or TRBV6-3 to TRBJ1-1; D not resolved. Germline V CDR1 and CDR2: MNHEY, SVGEGT. This CDR3 spans 18 amino acids. V lost 5 bases, J lost 4 bases, and 26 bases lay in between. The CDR3 here is CASSTLWSSLKVPTEAFF. The CDR3 nucleotides are TGTGCCAGCAGTACCCTCTGGTCGTCCCTCAAGGTACCCACTGAAGCTTTCTTT.

Ten or more counts support this clonotype. The V gene is TRBV20-1, the J gene TRBJ2-7; D is undetermined. Germline lookup yields CDR1 DFQATT and CDR2 SNEGSKA (reference sequence). The germline V and J ends were trimmed by 4 bases and 2 bases, with 15 bases remaining between them. CDR3 size: 14 residues. The CDR3 region has the DNA TGCAGTGCTACCCCGGTCCGGATTACCTACGAGCAGTACTTC. It translates to CSATPVRITYEQYF.

At least ten counts were recorded for this clonotype. This sequence joins TRBV5-3 and TRBJ1-4; 7 bases are a match to TRBD1. TRBV5-3 is an open reading frame, and its role is uncertain. The V gene end was trimmed by 8 bases and the J gene end by 4 bases; junction bases not matched to a gene: 14. The CDR3 spans 16 residues. The CDR3 region is CARHRHGDSYNEKLFF. CDR3 in DNA: TGTGCCAGGCACCGACATGGGGACAGCTATAATGAAAAACTGTTTTTT.